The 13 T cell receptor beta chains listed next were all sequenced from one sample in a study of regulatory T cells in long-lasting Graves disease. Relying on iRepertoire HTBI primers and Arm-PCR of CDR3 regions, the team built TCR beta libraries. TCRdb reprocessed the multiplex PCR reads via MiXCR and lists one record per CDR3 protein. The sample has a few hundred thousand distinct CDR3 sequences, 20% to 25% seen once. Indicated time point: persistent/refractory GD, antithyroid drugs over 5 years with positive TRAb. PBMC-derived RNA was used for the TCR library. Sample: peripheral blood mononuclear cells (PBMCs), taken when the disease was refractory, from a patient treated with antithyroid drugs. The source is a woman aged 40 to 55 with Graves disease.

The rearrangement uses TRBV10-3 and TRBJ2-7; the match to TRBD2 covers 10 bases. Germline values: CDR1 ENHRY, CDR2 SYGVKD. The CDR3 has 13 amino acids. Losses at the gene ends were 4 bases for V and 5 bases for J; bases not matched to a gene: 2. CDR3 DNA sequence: TGTGCCATCAGTGGGACTAGCGGTAACGAGCAGTACTTC. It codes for CAISGTSGNEQYF.

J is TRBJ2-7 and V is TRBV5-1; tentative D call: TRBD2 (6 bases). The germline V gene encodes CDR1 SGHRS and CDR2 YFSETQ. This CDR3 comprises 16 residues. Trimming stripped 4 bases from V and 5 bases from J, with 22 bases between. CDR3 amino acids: CASSGDVGGFGDEQYF. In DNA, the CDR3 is TGCGCCAGCAGCGGCGACGTGGGGGGATTCGGGGACGAGCAGTACTTC. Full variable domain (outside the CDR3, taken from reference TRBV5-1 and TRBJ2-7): KAGVTQTPRYLIKTRGQQVTLSCSPISGHRSVSWYQQTPGQGLQFLFEYFSETQRNKGNFPGRFSGRQFSNSRSEMNVSTLELGDSALYLCASSGDVGGFGDEQYFGPGTRLTVT.

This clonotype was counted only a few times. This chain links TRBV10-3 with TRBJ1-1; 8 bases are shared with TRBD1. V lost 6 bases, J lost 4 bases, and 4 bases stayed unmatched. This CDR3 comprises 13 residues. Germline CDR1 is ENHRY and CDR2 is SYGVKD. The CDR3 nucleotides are TGTGCCATCAGAGGAACAGGGGGCACTGAAGCTTTCTTT. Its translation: CAIRGTGGTEAFF.

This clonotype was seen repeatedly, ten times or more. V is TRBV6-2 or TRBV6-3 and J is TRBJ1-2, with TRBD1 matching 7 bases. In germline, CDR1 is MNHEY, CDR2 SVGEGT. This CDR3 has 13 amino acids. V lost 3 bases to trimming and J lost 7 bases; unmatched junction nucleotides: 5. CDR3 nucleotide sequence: TGTGCCAGCAGTTATTTGGGACAGAGTGGCTACACCTTC. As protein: CASSYLGQSGYTF.

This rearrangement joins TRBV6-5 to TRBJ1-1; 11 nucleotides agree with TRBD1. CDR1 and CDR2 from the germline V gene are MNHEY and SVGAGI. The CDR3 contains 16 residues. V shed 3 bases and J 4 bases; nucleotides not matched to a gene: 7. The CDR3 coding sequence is TGTGCCAGCAGTTATAGGACAGGGGGCTTGGTCACTGAAGCTTTCTTT. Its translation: CASSYRTGGLVTEAFF.

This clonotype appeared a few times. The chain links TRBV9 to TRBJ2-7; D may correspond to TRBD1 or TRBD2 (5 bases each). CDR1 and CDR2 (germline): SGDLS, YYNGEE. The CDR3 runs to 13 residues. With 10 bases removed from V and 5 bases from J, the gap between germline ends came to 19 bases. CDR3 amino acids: CAGTGPLDHEQYF. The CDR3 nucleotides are TGTGCCGGGACCGGGCCCTTGGACCACGAGCAGTACTTC.

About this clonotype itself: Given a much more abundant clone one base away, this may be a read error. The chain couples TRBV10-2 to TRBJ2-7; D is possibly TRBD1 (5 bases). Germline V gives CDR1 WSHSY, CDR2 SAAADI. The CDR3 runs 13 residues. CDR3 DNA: TGCGCCTGCAGTCATGGACACGACTACGAGCAGTACTTC. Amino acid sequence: CACSHGHDYEQYF.

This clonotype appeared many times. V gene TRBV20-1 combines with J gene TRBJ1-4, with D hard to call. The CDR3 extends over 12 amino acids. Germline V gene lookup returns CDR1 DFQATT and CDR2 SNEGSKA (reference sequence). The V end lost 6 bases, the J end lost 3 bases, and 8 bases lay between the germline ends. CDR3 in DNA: TGCAGTGCCATTACAGCTAATGAAAAACTGTTTTTT. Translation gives CSAITANEKLFF.

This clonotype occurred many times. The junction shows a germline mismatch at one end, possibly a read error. The CDR3 sequence is CASSPTGVNTEAFF. The CDR3 DNA reads as TGTGCCAGCAGCCCCACAGGGGTGAACACTGAAGCTTTCTTT. This sequence joins TRBV5-1 and TRBJ1-1, with 7 positions matching TRBD1. From germline, CDR1 is SGHRS and CDR2 YFSETQ. This CDR3 is 14 amino acids long.

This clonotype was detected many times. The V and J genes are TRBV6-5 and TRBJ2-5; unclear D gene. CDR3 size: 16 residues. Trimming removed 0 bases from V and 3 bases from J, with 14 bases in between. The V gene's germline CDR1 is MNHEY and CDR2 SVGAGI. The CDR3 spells CASSYSKRSSKETQYF. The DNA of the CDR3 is TGTGCCAGCAGTTACTCGAAGAGGTCCAGCAAAGAGACCCAGTACTTC.

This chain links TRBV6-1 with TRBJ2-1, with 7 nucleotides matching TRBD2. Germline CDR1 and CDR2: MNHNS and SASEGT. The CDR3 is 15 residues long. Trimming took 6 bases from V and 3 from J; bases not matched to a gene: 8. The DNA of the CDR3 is TGTGCCAGCAGCCACCTGGCGGGAGTCTACAATGAGCAGTTCTTC. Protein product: CASSHLAGVYNEQFF.

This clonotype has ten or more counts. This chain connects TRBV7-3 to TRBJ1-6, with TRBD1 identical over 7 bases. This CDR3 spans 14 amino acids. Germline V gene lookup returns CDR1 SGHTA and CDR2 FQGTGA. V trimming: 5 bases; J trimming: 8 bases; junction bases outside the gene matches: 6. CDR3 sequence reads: CASSVTGEDSPLHF. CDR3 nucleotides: TGTGCCAGCAGCGTTACAGGGGAGGATTCACCCCTCCACTTT.

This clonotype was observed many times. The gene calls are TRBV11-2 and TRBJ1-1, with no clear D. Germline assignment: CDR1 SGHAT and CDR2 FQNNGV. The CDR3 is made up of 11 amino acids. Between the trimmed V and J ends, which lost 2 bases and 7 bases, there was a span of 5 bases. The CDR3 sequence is CASSLNGEAFF. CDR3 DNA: TGTGCCAGCAGCTTAAACGGTGAAGCTTTCTTT.